A selection of T cell receptor beta chains follows, all from one sample in a study of shared clonotypes between healthy human individuals. Sequencing used immunoSEQ multiplex PCR; TCRdb keeps in-frame clones, though not all of them. The profile shows millions of clones, over 85% of them singletons. The sample taken for sequencing was naive CD4+ T cells from PBMCs. These receptors came from a man younger than 35 in good health. Some clones in this sample may be carry-over from other donors' samples. The CDR3 runs from the conserved cysteine through the conserved F or W. D genes are given only for firm matches. Some rows mark clone size as missing; the rest say once, few, many or name a class of expanded clone.

V	length	D	size	J	CDR3	DNA
TRBV27	16	-	-	TRBJ1-2	CASSLIQAAGPYGYTF	TGTGCCAGCAGTTTAATTCAAGCCGCAGGGCCCTATGGCTACACCTTC
TRBV5-4	14	-	-	TRBJ1-4	CASSLFRGDEKLFF	TGTGCCAGCAGCTTGTTCAGGGGTGACGAAAAACTGTTTTTT
TRBV2	11	-	-	TRBJ2-5	CASSVSETQYF	TGTGCCAGCAGTGTAAGTGAGACCCAGTACTTC
TRBV15	13	-	-	TRBJ1-3	CATSRGPGNTIYF	TGTGCCACCAGCAGGGGGCCAGGAAACACCATATATTTT
TRBV6-1	14	-	-	TRBJ1-4	CASSDRRTNEKLFF	TGTGCCAGCAGTGATCGACGAACTAATGAAAAACTGTTTTTT
TRBV5-4	15	-	-	TRBJ2-2	CASSAGAISTGELFF	TGTGCCAGCAGCGCAGGGGCCATTAGTACCGGGGAGCTGTTTTTT
TRBV11-2	14	-	-	TRBJ2-2	CASSFPGFTGELFF	TGTGCCAGCAGCTTTCCGGGGTTCACCGGGGAGCTGTTTTTT
TRBV5-1	15	-	-	TRBJ2-7	CASSLNRDPTYEQYF	TGCGCCAGCAGCTTAAACCGGGACCCCACCTACGAGCAGTACTTC
TRBV27	16	-	-	TRBJ1-2	CASGQGRGPANYGYTF	TGTGCCAGCGGTCAGGGCAGAGGACCTGCTAACTATGGCTACACCTTC
TRBV5-6	15	TRBD1	-	TRBJ1-1	CASSPGTGFDTEAFF	TGTGCCAGCAGCCCAGGGACAGGCTTTGACACTGAAGCTTTCTTT
TRBV5-1	14	-	-	TRBJ2-7	CASSLMQGGYEQYF	TGCGCCAGCAGCTTGATGCAGGGGGGGTACGAGCAGTACTTC
TRBV2	12	-	-	TRBJ1-2	CASSWGPDGYTF	TGTGCCAGCAGCTGGGGGCCCGATGGCTACACCTTC
TRBV15	14	-	-	TRBJ2-7	CATSPLGGSNEQYF	TGTGCCACCAGCCCTCTTGGGGGCTCGAACGAGCAGTACTTC
TRBV28	14	-	-	TRBJ1-5	CASSSVRGVQPQHF	TGTGCCAGCAGTTCGGTAAGGGGAGTGCAGCCCCAGCATTTT
TRBV7-2	14	TRBD2	once	TRBJ2-1	CASSSRLAEHEQFF	TGTGCCAGCAGCTCTAGACTAGCGGAGCATGAGCAGTTCTTC
TRBV27	13	-	once	TRBJ1-1	CASSAQGSTEAFF	TGTGCCAGCAGTGCCCAGGGTTCCACTGAAGCTTTCTTT
TRBV4-2	12	-	once	TRBJ1-2	CASSVGARGYTF	TGTGCCAGCAGTGTAGGGGCGCGTGGCTACACCTTC
TRBV27	14	-	-	TRBJ2-7	CASSVRDSSYEQYF	TGTGCCAGCAGTGTCCGGGACTCCTCCTACGAGCAGTACTTC
TRBV5-1	15	-	-	TRBJ2-5	CASSKSGGGVETQYF	TGCGCCAGCAGCAAAAGCGGAGGGGGGGTGGAGACCCAGTACTTC
TRBV7-2	16	-	-	TRBJ2-1	CASSPRYLHSYNEQFF	TGTGCCAGCAGCCCACGCTACCTACACTCCTACAATGAGCAGTTCTTC
TRBV9	16	TRBD2	-	TRBJ2-1	CASSVLGTSSYNEQFF	TGTGCCAGCAGCGTATTAGGGACTAGCTCCTACAATGAGCAGTTCTTC
TRBV28	13	TRBD1	-	TRBJ1-1	CASSVGGRTEAFF	TGTGCCAGCAGTGTAGGGGGCCGTACTGAAGCTTTCTTT
TRBV7-8	13	-	-	TRBJ1-5	CASSSLENQPQHF	TGTGCCAGCAGCAGTCTGGAGAATCAGCCCCAGCATTTT
TRBV7-2	15	-	-	TRBJ2-2	CASSSPSKATGELFF	TGTGCCAGCAGCTCGCCCTCGAAGGCGACTGGGGAGCTGTTTTTT
TRBV18	14	-	few	TRBJ1-2	CASSPLDTNYGYTF	TGTGCCAGCTCACCACTGGACACTAACTATGGCTACACCTTC
TRBV5-1	15	-	-	TRBJ1-3	CASSPTSNEGNTIYF	TGCGCCAGCAGTCCTACCAGCAACGAAGGAAACACCATATATTTT
TRBV6-4	14	-	-	TRBJ2-1	CASSEVDGYNEQFF	TGTGCCAGCAGTGAGGTTGACGGCTACAATGAGCAGTTCTTC
TRBV6-6	15	-	-	TRBJ2-4	CASSYQRGQGDIQYF	TGTGCCAGCAGTTATCAACGGGGCCAGGGAGACATTCAGTACTTC
TRBV28	14	TRBD1	-	TRBJ1-5	CASSSYRGNQPQHF	TGTGCCAGCAGTTCCTACAGGGGAAATCAGCCCCAGCATTTT
TRBV11-2	16	TRBD1	few	TRBJ1-1	CASSLDPDRGFTEAFF	TGTGCCAGCAGCTTAGACCCGGACAGGGGATTCACTGAAGCTTTCTTT
TRBV6-1	10	-	-	TRBJ1-2	CASSAYSYTF	TGTGCCAGCAGTGCTTATAGCTACACCTTC
TRBV6-5	13	-	-	TRBJ2-2	CASSYPHGGGLFF	TGTGCCAGCAGTTACCCCCACGGGGGAGGGCTGTTTTTT
TRBV7-8	16	-	-	TRBJ1-4	CASSLERFRGGEKLFF	TGTGCCAGCAGCTTAGAGCGTTTTAGGGGAGGTGAAAAACTGTTTTTT
TRBV19	14	-	once	TRBJ1-3	CASSPFLSGNTIYF	TGTGCCAGTAGCCCTTTTCTCTCTGGAAACACCATATATTTT
TRBV28	13	TRBD1	-	TRBJ2-3	CASSRDRADTQYF	TGTGCCAGCAGCAGGGACAGAGCAGATACGCAGTATTTT
TRBV2	13	-	-	TRBJ1-2	CASRWQRNYGYTF	TGTGCCAGCAGGTGGCAGCGGAACTATGGCTACACCTTC
TRBV7-2	16	TRBD2	-	TRBJ2-7	CASSFGAGPTSYEQYF	TGTGCCAGCAGCTTCGGAGCGGGACCCACCTCCTACGAGCAGTACTTC
TRBV11-2	12	TRBD1	-	TRBJ2-5	CASSTGGETQYF	TGTGCCAGCAGTACAGGGGGGGAGACCCAGTACTTC
TRBV2	14	-	-	TRBJ2-7	CASSDQGSSYEQYF	TGTGCCAGCAGTGACCAAGGGAGTTCCTACGAGCAGTACTTC
TRBV5-6	13	-	-	TRBJ2-4	CASSLPGINIQYF	TGTGCCAGCAGCTTGCCTGGGATAAACATTCAGTACTTC
TRBV30	14	TRBD2	-	TRBJ2-7	CAWRKIAGVHEQYF	TGTGCCTGGAGAAAGATAGCGGGAGTCCACGAGCAGTACTTC
TRBV5-1	12	-	-	TRBJ2-5	CASSGGGETQYF	TGCGCCAGCAGCGGGGGAGGAGAGACCCAGTACTTC
TRBV5-1	16	TRBD2	-	TRBJ2-2	CASSLEGGSITGELFF	TGCGCCAGCAGCTTGGAAGGCGGGAGTATCACCGGGGAGCTGTTTTTT
TRBV7-9	15	TRBD1	-	TRBJ1-2	CASSLGQGAVYGYTF	TGTGCCAGCAGCTTAGGACAGGGGGCAGTCTATGGCTACACCTTC
TRBV6-1	13	TRBD1	-	TRBJ1-2	CASALDRVTGYTF	TGTGCCAGCGCGTTGGACAGGGTAACTGGCTACACCTTC
TRBV2	13	-	few	TRBJ1-1	CASSAPQVGEAFF	TGTGCCAGCAGCGCCCCGCAGGTGGGTGAAGCTTTCTTT
TRBV9	16	-	-	TRBJ2-1	CASSVGGRGSYNEQFF	TGTGCCAGCAGCGTAGGCGGGCGGGGCTCCTACAATGAGCAGTTCTTC
TRBV5-4	13	-	-	TRBJ2-2	CASSFSGAGELFF	TGTGCCAGCAGCTTTTCAGGGGCCGGGGAGCTGTTTTTT
TRBV28	15	TRBD1	-	TRBJ1-1	CASSFGDRVNTEAFF	TGTGCCAGCAGCTTCGGTGACAGGGTGAACACTGAAGCTTTCTTT
TRBV28	15	-	-	TRBJ1-4	CASSLPTVTNEKLFF	TGTGCCAGCAGTCTACCTACAGTCACTAATGAAAAACTGTTTTTT
TRBV18	15	-	-	TRBJ1-1	CASSTLPGLNTEAFF	TGTGCCAGCTCAACTCTTCCGGGTCTGAACACTGAAGCTTTCTTT